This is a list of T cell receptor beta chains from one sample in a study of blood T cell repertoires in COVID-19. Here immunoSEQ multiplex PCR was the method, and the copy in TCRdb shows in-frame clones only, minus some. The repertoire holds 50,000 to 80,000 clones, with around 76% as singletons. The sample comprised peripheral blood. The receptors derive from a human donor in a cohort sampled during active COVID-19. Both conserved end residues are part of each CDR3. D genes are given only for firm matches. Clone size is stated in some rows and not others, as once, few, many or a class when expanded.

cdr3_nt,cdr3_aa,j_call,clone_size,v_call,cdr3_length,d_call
TGTGCCACCAGTGATCGGACAGGGGGCCTCCTCAATGAGCAGTTCTTC,CATSDRTGGLLNEQFF,TRBJ2-1,.,TRBV24-1,16,TRBD1
TGTGCCAGCAGCTTCTCGACGGGACATCCAAAGCCATCCTACGAGCAGTACTTC,CASSFSTGHPKPSYEQYF,TRBJ2-7,.,TRBV11-3,18,.
TGTGCCAGCACTCCGGGACTGCCCCCGGATACGCAGTATTTT,CASTPGLPPDTQYF,TRBJ2-3,.,TRBV4-2,14,.
TGTGCCAGCAGTGACCCGACTAGTTGGGTTTTAGGTGAGCAGTTCTTC,CASSDPTSWVLGEQFF,TRBJ2-1,.,TRBV27,16,.
TGTGCCAGCAGCGTAGGAAGGGGAAGAGAGACCCAGTACTTC,CASSVGRGRETQYF,TRBJ2-5,.,TRBV9,14,.
TGTGCCAGCAGCCTTGACCGGGACAGGGGATCCGGGGAGCTGTTTTTT,CASSLDRDRGSGELFF,TRBJ2-2,.,TRBV27,16,TRBD1
TGTGCCAGCAGCCAGCGACAGGGGCTATCTGACGAGCAGTACTTC,CASSQRQGLSDEQYF,TRBJ2-7,.,TRBV3-1/TRBV3-2,15,TRBD1
TGTGCCAGCAGCCCCCGACGAACCGTTGCGGGGCAAGAGACCCAGTACTTC,CASSPRRTVAGQETQYF,TRBJ2-5,few,TRBV4-2,17,.
TGTGCCAGCAGTTACTCGGGGCGGGGGGGTCAAGAGACCCAGTACTTC,CASSYSGRGGQETQYF,TRBJ2-5,.,TRBV6-2/TRBV6-3,16,TRBD2
TGTGCCAGCACCCTAGGGGCGGGGGGGCCTCCGGATACGCAGTATTTT,CASTLGAGGPPDTQYF,TRBJ2-3,.,TRBV9,16,TRBD2
TGTGCCAGCAGCTTTAATCGCCGTGAGGGCTCCTACAATGAGCAGTTCTTC,CASSFNRREGSYNEQFF,TRBJ2-1,.,TRBV7-8,17,.
TGTGCCAGCAGCCGAATGGCCGCAGGCGCCTATACGCAGTATTTT,CASSRMAAGAYTQYF,TRBJ2-3,.,TRBV14,15,.
TGTGCCAGCAGCCACCTACCTGGGACAGCACAAGAGACCCAGTACTTC,CASSHLPGTAQETQYF,TRBJ2-5,.,TRBV3-1/TRBV3-2,16,TRBD1
TGTGCCAGCAGCAGGGAAACTAATGAAAAACTGTTTTTT,CASSRETNEKLFF,TRBJ1-4,.,TRBV6-4,13,.
TGCGCCAGCAGCCAAGATCGATATCCCGGACAGGGGAACACCGGGGAGCTGTTTTTT,CASSQDRYPGQGNTGELFF,TRBJ2-2,.,TRBV4-1,19,TRBD1
TGTGCCTGGAGGGACAGGCAGGACACTGAAGCTTTCTTT,CAWRDRQDTEAFF,TRBJ1-1,.,TRBV30,13,TRBD1
TGTGCCAGCAGCAGGGACTGGGGGTACGAGCAGTACTTC,CASSRDWGYEQYF,TRBJ2-7,.,TRBV6-5,13,.
TGTGCCAGCAGCGGAAGGACAGGGAACACTGAAGCTTTCTTT,CASSGRTGNTEAFF,TRBJ1-1,.,TRBV27,14,TRBD1
TGTGCCAGCAGCGACCAGACAGGGGGGTTTGGCTACACCTTC,CASSDQTGGFGYTF,TRBJ1-2,.,TRBV5-4,14,TRBD1
TGTGCCAGCAGTGAAGCAGCGGGGGCGCTCGGTGAGCAGTTCTTC,CASSEAAGALGEQFF,TRBJ2-1,few,TRBV6-4,15,TRBD2
TGTGCCAGCAGCTTAGCGCGGCAGGGGGATGGCTACACCTTC,CASSLARQGDGYTF,TRBJ1-2,.,TRBV7-9,14,TRBD1
TGTGCCACCAGCAGAGATAGGGGGAATTCACCCCTCCACTTT,CATSRDRGNSPLHF,TRBJ1-6,.,TRBV15,14,.
TGCGCCAGCAGCTTGGGCGGGGGGGCCTCCCTATACGAGCAGTACTTC,CASSLGGGASLYEQYF,TRBJ2-7,.,TRBV5-1,16,TRBD2
TGCGCCAGCAGCCAAGGAGGTAGCGGCTCCTACGAGCAGTACTTC,CASSQGGSGSYEQYF,TRBJ2-7,medium-sized,TRBV4-3,15,.
TGCAGCGTTGAAGATCGAATAAGGACAGGGAGGATCACCTACAATGAGCAGTTCTTC,CSVEDRIRTGRITYNEQFF,TRBJ2-1,.,TRBV29-1,19,TRBD1
TGCGCCAGCAGTTCCCAGAACCAGGGGACGCAGTATTTT,CASSSQNQGTQYF,TRBJ2-3,.,TRBV5-1,13,.
TGTGCCAGCAGCCAAGTTGGTGCGGGGGAGCAGTTCTTC,CASSQVGAGEQFF,TRBJ2-1,.,TRBV4-2,13,.
TGTGCCAGCAGCAGGGGTTCTGAAGCTTTCTTT,CASSRGSEAFF,TRBJ1-1,.,TRBV6-5,11,.
TGTGCCAGCAGTGAATGGGCAGGGTCTGCAGAGACCCAGTACTTC,CASSEWAGSAETQYF,TRBJ2-5,.,TRBV6-1,15,.
TGTGCCAGCAGCCTGACAGGGGGCACCCGGGGAGAGACCCAGTACTTC,CASSLTGGTRGETQYF,TRBJ2-5,once,TRBV16,16,TRBD1
TGTGCCAGCAGCTTAGAGACAGGGGGGAAACCTAACTATGGCTACACCTTC,CASSLETGGKPNYGYTF,TRBJ1-2,.,TRBV11-3,17,TRBD1
TGTGCCATCAGTGTGATACAGGTGAGAGATGTACTAACGGATGAGCAGTTCTTC,CAISVIQVRDVLTDEQFF,TRBJ2-1,.,TRBV10-3,18,.
TGCGCCAGCAGCTTGGCCCCGCCTGCAGGGGCCCAAGAGACCCAGTACTTC,CASSLAPPAGAQETQYF,TRBJ2-5,.,TRBV5-1,17,.
TGCGCCAGCAGCTTGGCCGGGACAGGGAAAAGGGCCTACGAGCAGTACTTC,CASSLAGTGKRAYEQYF,TRBJ2-7,once,TRBV5-1,17,TRBD1
TGCGCCAGCAGCGAGACAGGGGGCCGGACCGGGGAGCTGTTTTTT,CASSETGGRTGELFF,TRBJ2-2,once,TRBV5-1,15,TRBD1
TGTGCCAGTAGGGACAGGGGTACAACTAATGAAAAACTGTTTTTT,CASRDRGTTNEKLFF,TRBJ1-4,.,TRBV5-6,15,TRBD1
TGTGCCAGTAGTATTGGTTTTTGGAACGGGGGATATGGCTACACCTTC,CASSIGFWNGGYGYTF,TRBJ1-2,medium-sized,TRBV19,16,.
TGTGCCAGCAGCTTAGACAGCTCCTATGAGCAGTACTTC,CASSLDSSYEQYF,TRBJ2-7,once,TRBV7-8,13,.
TGTGCCAGCAGCCAAAACAGGAACACTGAAGCTTTCTTT,CASSQNRNTEAFF,TRBJ1-1,.,TRBV7-3,13,.
TGTGCCAGCAGTGCCCAGGGGGCCGAGGTCGCTGAAGCTTTCTTT,CASSAQGAEVAEAFF,TRBJ1-1,.,TRBV2,15,TRBD1
TGTGCCAGCTCATTCACAGGGGCTGGGGCCAACGTCCTGACTTTC,CASSFTGAGANVLTF,TRBJ2-6,.,TRBV18,15,TRBD1
TGCAGTGCTAGAGGCCGGGGGTATAAGTTCTTC,CSARGRGYKFF,TRBJ2-1,.,TRBV20-1,11,.
TGTGCCAGCAGCCAAGCCCCCCGGACAGGGGGAACGCAGTATTTT,CASSQAPRTGGTQYF,TRBJ2-3,.,TRBV3-1/TRBV3-2,15,TRBD1
TGTGCCAGCAGCTTAGTACTCAACTACCGCCTTGACACTGAAGCTTTCTTT,CASSLVLNYRLDTEAFF,TRBJ1-1,.,TRBV7-6,17,.
TGTGCCAGCAGCTTAGACAGGGGGCTGGGCGATGAGCAGTTCTTC,CASSLDRGLGDEQFF,TRBJ2-1,.,TRBV11-2,15,TRBD1
TGTGCCAGCAGTTCCAGATTACGGACAGGGCTCAATGAGCAGTTCTTC,CASSSRLRTGLNEQFF,TRBJ2-1,.,TRBV27,16,TRBD1
TGTGCCAGTAGCCAGAACACAGGGGCTGGAAACACCATATATTTT,CASSQNTGAGNTIYF,TRBJ1-3,.,TRBV19,15,TRBD1
TGCGCCAGCAAGAAGCGGGGGGGCAATGAGCAGTTCTTC,CASKKRGGNEQFF,TRBJ2-1,.,TRBV10-2,13,TRBD2
TGCGCCAGCAGCCCGACTCTAGCGGGAGCTTACAATGAGCAGTTCTTC,CASSPTLAGAYNEQFF,TRBJ2-1,few,TRBV5-1,16,TRBD2
TGCGCCAGCAGCAGTGGTAGAGCGGGGGGGGTTACCTACGAGCAGTACTTC,CASSSGRAGGVTYEQYF,TRBJ2-7,.,TRBV5-1,17,TRBD2
TGTGCCAGCAGTGAACTAGCGGGGGGCTCAGATACGCAGTATTTT,CASSELAGGSDTQYF,TRBJ2-3,.,TRBV2,15,TRBD2